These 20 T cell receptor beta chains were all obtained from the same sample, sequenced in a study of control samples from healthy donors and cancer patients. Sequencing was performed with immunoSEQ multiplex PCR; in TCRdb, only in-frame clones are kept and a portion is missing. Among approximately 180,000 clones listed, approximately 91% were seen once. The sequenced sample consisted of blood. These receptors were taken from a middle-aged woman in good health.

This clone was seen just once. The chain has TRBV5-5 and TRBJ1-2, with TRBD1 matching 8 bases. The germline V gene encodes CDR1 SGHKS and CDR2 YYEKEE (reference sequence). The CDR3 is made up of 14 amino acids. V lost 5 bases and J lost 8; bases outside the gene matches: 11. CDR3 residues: CASRRTGGKPGYTF. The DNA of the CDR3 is TGTGCCAGCAGACGTACAGGGGGAAAACCGGGCTACACCTTC.

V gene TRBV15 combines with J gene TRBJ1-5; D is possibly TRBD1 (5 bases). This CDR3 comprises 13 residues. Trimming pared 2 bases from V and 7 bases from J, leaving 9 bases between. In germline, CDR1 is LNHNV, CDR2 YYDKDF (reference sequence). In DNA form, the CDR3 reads TGTGCCACCAGCAGATCACGGGACCAGCCCCAGCATTTT. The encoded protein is CATSRSRDQPQHF.

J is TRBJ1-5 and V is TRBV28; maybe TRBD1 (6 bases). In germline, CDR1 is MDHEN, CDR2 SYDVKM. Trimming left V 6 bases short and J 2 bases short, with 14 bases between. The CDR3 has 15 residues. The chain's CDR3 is CASSRGAVGNQPQHF. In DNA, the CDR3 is TGTGCCAGCAGCCGGGGGGCGGTGGGCAATCAGCCCCAGCATTTT.

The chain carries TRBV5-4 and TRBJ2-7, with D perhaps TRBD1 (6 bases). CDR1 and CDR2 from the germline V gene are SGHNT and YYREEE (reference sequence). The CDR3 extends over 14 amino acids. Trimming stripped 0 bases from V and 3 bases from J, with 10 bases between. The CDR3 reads CASSLGDTIYEQYF. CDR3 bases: TGTGCCAGCAGCTTGGGGGACACCATCTACGAGCAGTACTTC.

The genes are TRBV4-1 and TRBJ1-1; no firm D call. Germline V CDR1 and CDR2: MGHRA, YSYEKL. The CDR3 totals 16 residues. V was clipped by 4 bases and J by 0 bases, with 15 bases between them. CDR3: CASSPISGYMNTEAFF. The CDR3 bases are TGCGCCAGCAGCCCCATATCCGGGTACATGAACACTGAAGCTTTCTTT.

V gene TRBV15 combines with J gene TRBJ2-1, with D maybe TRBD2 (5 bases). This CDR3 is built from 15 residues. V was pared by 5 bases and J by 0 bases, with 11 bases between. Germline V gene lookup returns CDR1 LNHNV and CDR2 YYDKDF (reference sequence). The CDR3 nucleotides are TGTGCCACCAGCGGAACTCGGGGCTCCTACAATGAGCAGTTCTTC. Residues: CATSGTRGSYNEQFF.

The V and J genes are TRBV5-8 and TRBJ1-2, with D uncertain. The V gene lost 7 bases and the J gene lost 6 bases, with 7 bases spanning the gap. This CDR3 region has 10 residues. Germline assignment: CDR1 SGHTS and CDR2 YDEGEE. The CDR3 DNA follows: TGTGCCAGCTTCTTGGATGGCTACACCTTC. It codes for CASFLDGYTF.

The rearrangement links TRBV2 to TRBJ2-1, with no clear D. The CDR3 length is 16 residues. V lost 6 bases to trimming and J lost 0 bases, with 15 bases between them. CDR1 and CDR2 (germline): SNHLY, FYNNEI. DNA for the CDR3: TGTGCCAGCAGGGGCCTAAGTTCCCGCTCCTACAATGAGCAGTTCTTC. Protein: CASRGLSSRSYNEQFF.

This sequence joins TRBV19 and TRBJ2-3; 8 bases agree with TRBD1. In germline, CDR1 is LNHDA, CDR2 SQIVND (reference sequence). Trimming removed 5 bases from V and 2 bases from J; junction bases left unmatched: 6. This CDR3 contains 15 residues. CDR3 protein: CASSGGQENTDTQYF. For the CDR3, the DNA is TGTGCCAGTAGTGGGGGACAGGAGAACACAGATACGCAGTATTTT.

CDR3 in DNA: TGTGCCAGCAGAGGGAGCACAGATACGCAGTATTTT. It encodes CASRGSTDTQYF. The chain couples TRBV14 to TRBJ2-3; D not resolved. Trimming removed 6 bases from V and 0 bases from J, with 4 bases in between. From germline, CDR1 is SGHDN and CDR2 FVKESK. CDR3 length: 12 residues.

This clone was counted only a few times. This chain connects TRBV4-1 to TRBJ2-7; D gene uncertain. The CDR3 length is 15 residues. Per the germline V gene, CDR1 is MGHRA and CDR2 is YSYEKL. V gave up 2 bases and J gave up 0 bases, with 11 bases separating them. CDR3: CASSQILVSSYEQYF. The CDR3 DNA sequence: TGCGCCAGCAGCCAAATCCTTGTTAGCTCCTACGAGCAGTACTTC.

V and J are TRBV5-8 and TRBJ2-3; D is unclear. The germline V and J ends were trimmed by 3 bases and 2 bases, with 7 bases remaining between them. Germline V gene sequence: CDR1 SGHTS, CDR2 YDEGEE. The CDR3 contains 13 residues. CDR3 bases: TGTGCCAGCAGCTGGGGATACACAGATACGCAGTATTTT. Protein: CASSWGYTDTQYF.

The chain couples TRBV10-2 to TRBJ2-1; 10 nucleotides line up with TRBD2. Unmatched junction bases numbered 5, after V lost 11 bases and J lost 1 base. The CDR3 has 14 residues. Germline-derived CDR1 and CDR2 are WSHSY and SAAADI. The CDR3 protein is CAGLAGASYNEQFF. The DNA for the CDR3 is TGCGCCGGGCTAGCGGGGGCGTCCTACAATGAGCAGTTCTTC.

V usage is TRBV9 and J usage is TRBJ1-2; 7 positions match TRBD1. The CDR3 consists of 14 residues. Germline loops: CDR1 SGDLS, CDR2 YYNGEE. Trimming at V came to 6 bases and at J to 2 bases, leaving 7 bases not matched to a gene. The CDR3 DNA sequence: TGTGCCAGCAATCCCGCGACAGGGAACTATGGCTACACCTTC. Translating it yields CASNPATGNYGYTF. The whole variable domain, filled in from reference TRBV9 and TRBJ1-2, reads DSGVTQTPKHLITATGQRVTLRCSPRSGDLSVYWYQQSLDQGLQFLIQYYNGEERAKGNILERFSAQQFPDLHSELNLSSLELGDSALYFCASNPATGNYGYTFGSGTRLTVV.

The CDR3 here is CASSMTGGSYNEQFF. The CDR3 region has the DNA TGTGCCAGCAGCATGACAGGCGGCTCCTACAATGAGCAGTTCTTC. This chain connects TRBV21-1 to TRBJ2-1; TRBD1, the D gene given by the table, was not confirmed from the DNA. TRBV21-1 counts as a pseudogene. This CDR3 has 15 residues.

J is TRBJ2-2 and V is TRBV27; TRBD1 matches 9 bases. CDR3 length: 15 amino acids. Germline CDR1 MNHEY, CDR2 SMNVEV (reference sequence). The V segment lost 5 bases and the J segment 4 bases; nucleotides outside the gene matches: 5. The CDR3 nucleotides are TGTGCCAGCAGTCCGGGACAGGGCTTCACCGGGGAGCTGTTTTTT. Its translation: CASSPGQGFTGELFF.

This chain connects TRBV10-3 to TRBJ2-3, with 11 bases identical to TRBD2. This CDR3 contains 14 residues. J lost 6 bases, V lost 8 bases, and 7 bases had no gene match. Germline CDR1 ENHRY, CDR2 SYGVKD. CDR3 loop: CAIASGGKNDTQYF. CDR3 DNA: TGTGCCATCGCTAGCGGGGGGAAGAACGATACGCAGTATTTT.

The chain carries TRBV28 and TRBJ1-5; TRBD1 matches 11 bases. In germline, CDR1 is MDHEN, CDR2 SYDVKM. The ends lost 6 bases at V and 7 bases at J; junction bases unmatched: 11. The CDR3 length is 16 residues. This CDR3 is CASRTRDRGFRQPQHF. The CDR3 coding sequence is TGTGCCAGCAGAACCCGGGACAGGGGGTTCAGGCAGCCCCAGCATTTT.

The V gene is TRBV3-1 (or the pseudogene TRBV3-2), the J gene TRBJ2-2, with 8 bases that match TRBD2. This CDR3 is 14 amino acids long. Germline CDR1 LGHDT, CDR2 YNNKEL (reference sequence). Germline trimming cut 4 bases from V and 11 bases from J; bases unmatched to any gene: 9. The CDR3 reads CASSLAGPSGELFF. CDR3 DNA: TGTGCCAGCAGCCTAGCGGGGCCCTCGGGAGAGCTGTTTTTT.

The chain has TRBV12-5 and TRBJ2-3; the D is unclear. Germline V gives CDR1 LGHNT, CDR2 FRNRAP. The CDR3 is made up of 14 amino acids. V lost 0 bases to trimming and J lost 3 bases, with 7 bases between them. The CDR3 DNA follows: TGTGCTAGTGGTTTGGTACAGTGGACAGATACGCAGTATTTT. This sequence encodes CASGLVQWTDTQYF.